Below are 23 T cell receptor beta chains sequenced from a single sample in a study of blood T cell repertoires in COVID-19. Libraries were prepared by immunoSEQ multiplex PCR; TCRdb keeps only in-frame clonotypes and omits some of them. The repertoire holds roughly 86,000 clones, with around 90% as singletons. The source material was peripheral blood. The origin of the receptors is a man in his forties with acute or convalescent COVID-19.

This clone was detected once. The gene calls are TRBV6-5 and TRBJ2-7; D perhaps matches TRBD1 (6 bases). The germline V gene has CDR1 MNHEY and CDR2 SVGAGI. V dropped 4 bases and J dropped 5 bases, with 18 bases sitting between them. The CDR3 is 15 amino acids. The CDR3 DNA reads as TGTGCCAGCAGTTTGGACAGAGCGTTGGTCAACGAGCAGTACTTC. This codes for CASSLDRALVNEQYF.

The chain has TRBV6-2 or TRBV6-3 and TRBJ1-1; D not certain. The CDR3 extends over 15 amino acids. The germline V gene has CDR1 MNHEY and CDR2 SVGEGT. The ends were cut back, 3 bases at V and 7 bases at J, with 18 bases in the middle. The CDR3 sequence is CASSYLLQTGSEAFF. As DNA, the CDR3 is TGTGCCAGCAGTTATCTCCTGCAGACTGGCAGTGAAGCTTTCTTT.

The J gene is TRBJ1-1, the V gene TRBV25-1; 7 bases fit TRBD1. The CDR3 contains 12 residues. Germline V CDR1 and CDR2: MGHDK, SYGVNS. After removal of 5 bases from V and 10 bases from J, the junction contained 7 bases not matched to a gene. CDR3 nucleotides: TGTGCCAGCAGTTTCCCAGGGGGAGGAGCTTTCTTT. Translated: CASSFPGGGAFF.

This clone was seen a handful of times. This chain uses TRBV5-4 with TRBJ1-2; TRBD1 is a possible D gene (5 bases). Germline V CDR1 and CDR2: SGHNT, YYREEE (reference sequence). This CDR3 is 16 amino acids long. Trimming cost V 5 bases and J 0 bases, with 17 bases left between them. CDR3 sequence: CASRIKRDRANYGYTF. DNA for the CDR3: TGTGCCAGCAGAATAAAACGAGACAGAGCTAACTATGGCTACACCTTC.

V and J are TRBV30 and TRBJ1-5; D gene unclear. The length of the CDR3 is 14 residues. Germline loops: CDR1 GTSNPN, CDR2 SVGIG (reference sequence). V lost 7 bases to trimming and J lost 4 bases, with 17 bases between them. CDR3 sequence: CASSGGPTNQPQHF. CDR3 DNA: TGTGCCTCTTCGGGAGGGCCGACGAATCAGCCCCAGCATTTT.

The rearrangement links TRBV12-5 to TRBJ2-2; no clear D. The germline V and J ends were trimmed by 2 bases and 7 bases, with 14 bases remaining between them. Per the germline V gene, CDR1 is LGHNT and CDR2 is FRNRAP. This CDR3 is built from 15 residues. CDR3 sequence: CASGLTTRGDGELFF. The CDR3 region has the DNA TGTGCTAGTGGTTTGACAACCCGAGGCGACGGGGAGCTGTTTTTT.

The rearrangement links TRBV5-1 to TRBJ2-3; the D is unclear. V was pared by 7 bases and J by 6 bases, with 24 bases between. Germline values: CDR1 SGHRS, CDR2 YFSETQ. CDR3 length equals 16 residues. CDR3 nucleotide sequence: TGCGCCAGCCGCACGTCCGCGACGTTAGGAGCGGATACGCAGTATTTT. Translated: CASRTSATLGADTQYF.

The rearrangement joins TRBV6-5 to TRBJ2-1; TRBD1 aligns across 8 bases. The ends lost 10 bases at V and 9 bases at J; junction bases unmatched: 14. The CDR3 has 14 residues. CDR1 MNHEY and CDR2 SVGAGI come from the germline V gene. CDR3 residues: CAISVWTGNGEQFF. In nucleotides, the CDR3 is TGTGCCATCTCGGTCTGGACAGGGAATGGTGAGCAGTTCTTC.

The CDR3 is CASSHYSGQINYGYTF. DNA of the CDR3: TGTGCCAGCAGCCATTATTCAGGACAGATAAACTATGGCTACACCTTC. The gene calls are TRBV3-1 (or the pseudogene TRBV3-2) and TRBJ1-2; D is possibly TRBD1 (6 bases). Per germline, CDR1 LGHDT and CDR2 YNNKEL (reference sequence). The CDR3 has 16 amino acids. With 3 bases removed from V and 2 bases from J, the gap between germline ends came to 16 bases.

The chain combines TRBV5-1 with TRBJ2-3; D remains ambiguous. The V and J ends lost 1 base and 3 bases respectively, with 6 bases between them. The CDR3 spans 13 residues. Germline CDR1 reads SGHRS; CDR2 reads YFSETQ. The CDR3 region has the DNA TGCGCCAGCAGCTTGACTTCTACAGATACGCAGTATTTT. Translating gives CASSLTSTDTQYF.

Concerning this clone itself: Relative to the germline gene, one junction end is altered; a read error may explain this. V usage is TRBV24-1 and J usage is TRBJ2-1, with D perhaps matching TRBD2 (6 bases). This CDR3 contains 15 residues. Per the germline V gene, CDR1 is KGHDR and CDR2 is SFDVKD. As DNA, the CDR3 is TGTGCCACCAGCGAAGCGGGCCCTTCCTCCAATGAGCAGTTCTTC. It translates to CATSEAGPSSNEQFF.

The chain recombines TRBV27 with TRBJ2-1, with D possibly TRBD2 on 6 matching bases. Germline V gene data show CDR1 as MNHEY and CDR2 as SMNVEV (reference sequence). The CDR3 extends over 17 amino acids. V was clipped by 7 bases and J by 3 bases, with 22 bases between them. The CDR3 DNA reads as TGTGCCAGCAAAGCGACGAAGACGGGACTTAACTACAATGAGCAGTTCTTC. It yields the protein CASKATKTGLNYNEQFF.

The V gene is TRBV5-6, the J gene TRBJ2-1, with 15 bases that match TRBD2. Per germline, CDR1 SGHDT and CDR2 YYEEEE. V dropped 3 bases and J dropped 1; count of bases not matched to a gene: 5. The CDR3 extends over 18 amino acids. The CDR3 DNA sequence: TGTGCCAGCAGCTACGGACTAGCGGGAGGGCTGTCCTACAATGAGCAGTTCTTC. Translating gives CASSYGLAGGLSYNEQFF.

CDR3: CAWSVGQGNSPLHF. The CDR3 nucleotides are TGTGCCTGGAGTGTAGGACAGGGAAATTCACCCCTCCACTTT. This rearrangement joins TRBV30 to TRBJ1-6; TRBD1 agrees at 8 bases. Germline CDR1 is GTSNPN and CDR2 is SVGIG (reference sequence). Germline trimming cut 0 bases from V and 7 bases from J; bases unmatched to any gene: 2. The CDR3 is 14 amino acids.

This rearrangement joins TRBV19 to TRBJ2-5; 7 bases line up with TRBD2. There are 13 residues in the CDR3. Germline loops: CDR1 LNHDA, CDR2 SQIVND (reference sequence). Trimming cost V 5 bases and J 7 bases; bases outside gene matches: 7. CDR3 in DNA: TGTGCCAGTAGTCCTCGGGACTACGGGACCCAGTACTTC. Its translation is CASSPRDYGTQYF.

The table lists this clone with a count of one. This chain joins TRBV6-2 or TRBV6-3 and TRBJ1-2; D might be TRBD1 (5 bases). The germline V gene has CDR1 MNHEY and CDR2 SVGEGT. The CDR3 totals 15 residues. V lost 2 bases and J lost 2, with 12 bases in between. The CDR3 loop reads CASSYVRGLNYGYTF. CDR3 in DNA: TGTGCCAGCAGTTACGTCCGGGGGTTGAACTATGGCTACACCTTC.

The chain is built from TRBV5-6 and TRBJ2-5; D is possibly TRBD2 (6 bases). Germline CDR1 is SGHDT and CDR2 is YYEEEE. Trimming took off 4 bases at V and 5 bases at J, with 27 bases between the two ends. This CDR3 contains 18 residues. Here the CDR3 reads CASSDGRGPMGGLETQYF. The CDR3 DNA reads as TGTGCCAGCAGCGACGGGCGGGGCCCAATGGGAGGTTTGGAGACCCAGTACTTC.

V is TRBV29-1 and J is TRBJ1-1; no reliable D call. The germline V gene has CDR1 SQVTM and CDR2 ANQGSEA. The CDR3 consists of 10 residues. The CDR3, as DNA: TGCGAGGGCCGGAACACTGAAGCTTTCTTT. It is translated as CEGRNTEAFF.

The rearrangement joins TRBV19 to TRBJ2-5; a weak D match, TRBD1 (5 bases). Looked up from germline, CDR1 is LNHDA and CDR2 is SQIVND (reference sequence). With 5 bases removed from V and 5 bases from J, the gap between germline ends came to 12 bases. This CDR3 region has 13 residues. CDR3 sequence reads: CASSGQGHETQYF. In DNA form, the CDR3 reads TGTGCCAGTAGTGGGCAGGGCCATGAGACCCAGTACTTC.

The rearrangement links TRBV7-6 to TRBJ2-2; D is perhaps TRBD1 (6 bases). Trimming left V 5 bases short and J 5 bases short, with 9 bases between. Germline V CDR1 and CDR2: SGHVS, FNYEAQ. This CDR3 is 13 amino acids long. The CDR3 spells CASSQTGTGELFF. CDR3 in DNA: TGTGCCAGCAGCCAAACAGGGACCGGGGAGCTGTTTTTT.

This chain links TRBV15 with TRBJ1-1; D is perhaps TRBD1 (6 bases). In germline, CDR1 is LNHNV, CDR2 YYDKDF (reference sequence). This CDR3 has 13 residues. V was pared by 0 bases and J by 8 bases, with 10 bases between. The CDR3 region has the DNA TGTGCCACCAGCAGAGATCAGGGGTTCGAAGCTTTCTTT. It yields the protein CATSRDQGFEAFF.

This chain links TRBV5-4 with TRBJ1-3, with 10 bases that match TRBD1. Germline CDR1 is SGHNT and CDR2 is YYREEE (reference sequence). Trimming removed 0 bases from V and 2 bases from J; junction bases left unmatched: 2. The CDR3 loop spans 16 amino acids. CDR3 residues: CASSLADRGTGNTIYF. As DNA, the CDR3 is TGTGCCAGCAGCTTGGCGGACAGGGGGACTGGAAACACCATATATTTT.

The J gene is TRBJ2-3, the V gene TRBV7-3; 10 bases agree with TRBD2. Germline CDR1 is SGHTA and CDR2 is FQGTGA. The CDR3 has 15 amino acids. V dropped 0 bases and J dropped 3; count of bases not matched to a gene: 0. In nucleotides, the CDR3 is TGTGCCAGCAGCTTAACTAGCGGGGGGACAGATACGCAGTATTTT. It is translated as CASSLTSGGTDTQYF.